Each of the 8 T cell receptor beta chains below was sequenced from the same sample in a study of immune evolution from preneoplasia to lung adenocarcinoma. Libraries were prepared by immunoSEQ multiplex PCR; TCRdb keeps only in-frame clonotypes and omits some of them. This table has approximately 1,500 clones, approximately 79% appearing once. The source material was FFPE atypical adenomatous hyperplasia tissue from the lung. The subset here: atypical adenomatous hyperplasia (AAH), lung preneoplasia. The receptors here all came from a person aged 65-85 years with lung adenocarcinoma.

This chain uses TRBV7-6 with TRBJ2-3, with a possible D match to TRBD2 (6 bases). The CDR3 has 15 residues. V was clipped by 4 bases and J by 0 bases, with 11 bases between them. Germline CDR1 reads SGHVS; CDR2 reads FNYEAQ. In DNA form, the CDR3 reads TGTGCCAGCAGCTACACTAGCACCAGCACAGATACGCAGTATTTT. Translating gives CASSYTSTSTDTQYF. Drawing the rest from reference TRBV7-6 and TRBJ2-3, the complete variable domain is GAGVSQSPRYKVTKRGQDVALRCDPISGHVSLYWYRQALGQGPEFLTYFNYEAQQDKSGLPNDRFSAERPEGSISTLTIQRTEQRDSAMYRCASSYTSTSTDTQYFGPGTRLTVL.

V and J are TRBV19 and TRBJ1-2, with D hard to call. Germline CDR1 is LNHDA and CDR2 is SQIVND (reference sequence). The CDR3 has 15 amino acids. The V end was cut by 1 base, the J end by 4 bases, with 13 bases between. The CDR3 reads CASSIGVRQPYGYTF. Here the CDR3 DNA reads TGTGCCAGTAGTATAGGTGTACGGCAGCCCTATGGCTACACCTTC.

This chain joins TRBV2 and TRBJ2-3; D is ambiguous. The V end was cut by 4 bases, the J end by 0 bases, with 8 bases between. Germline CDR1 reads SNHLY; CDR2 reads FYNNEI. The CDR3 contains 14 residues. CDR3 region: CASSADISTDTQYF. DNA for the CDR3: TGTGCCAGCAGTGCCGACATTAGCACAGATACGCAGTATTTT.

The rearrangement links TRBV2 to TRBJ2-7, with 9 bases lining up with TRBD2. The V segment lost 4 bases and the J segment 2 bases; nucleotides outside the gene matches: 6. The CDR3 runs to 15 residues. Germline V CDR1 and CDR2: SNHLY, FYNNEI. CDR3 sequence reads: CASSVSSGGTYEQYF. CDR3 nucleotides: TGTGCCAGCAGTGTCTCCAGCGGGGGGACCTACGAGCAGTACTTC.

The V gene is TRBV9, the J gene TRBJ2-1; weak D call: TRBD2 (7 bases). CDR3 length: 14 amino acids. The ends were cut back, 2 bases at V and 8 bases at J, with 14 bases in the middle. Germline CDR1 SGDLS, CDR2 YYNGEE. CDR3 nucleotides: TGTGCCAGCAGCGTCGGGCAGGGGAGGGATGAGCAGTTCTTC. Translation: CASSVGQGRDEQFF.

V usage is TRBV28 and J usage is TRBJ2-4; no clear D gene. Germline V lookup: CDR1 MDHEN, CDR2 SYDVKM. The CDR3 has 14 amino acids. V gave up 2 bases and J gave up 6 bases, with 11 bases separating them. As DNA, the CDR3 is TGTGCCAGCAGTTTAGGGAACGGTTTAAACATTCAGTACTTC. Its translation: CASSLGNGLNIQYF.

The sample holds one count of this clone. As DNA, the CDR3 is TGTGCCAGCAGCTCTTTCCCGGACAGGGCTTGGGGAAACACCATATATTTT. Protein: CASSSFPDRAWGNTIYF. V gene TRBV5-4 combines with J gene TRBJ1-3; TRBD1 matches 8 bases. Germline V gene data show CDR1 as SGHNT and CDR2 as YYREEE (reference sequence). The CDR3 is made up of 17 amino acids. J lost 4 bases, V lost 3 bases, and 12 bases had no gene match. The variable domain in full, with the rest retrieved from reference TRBV5-4 and TRBJ1-3, is ETGVTQSPTHLIKTRGQQVTLRCSSQSGHNTVSWYQQALGQGPQFIFQYYREEENGRGNFPPRFSGLQFPNYSSELNVNALELDDSALYLCASSSFPDRAWGNTIYFGEGSWLTVV.

V and J are TRBV11-2 and TRBJ2-1; 9 bases fit TRBD2. Germline lookup yields CDR1 SGHAT and CDR2 FQNNGV. The CDR3 has 16 residues. Trimming removed 5 bases from V and 0 bases from J; junction bases left unmatched: 5. The CDR3 bases are TGTGCCAGCAGCCATCCGGGACTAGCCTCCTACAATGAGCAGTTCTTC. It codes for CASSHPGLASYNEQFF. Using reference TRBV11-2 and TRBJ2-1 for the parts outside the CDR3, the full variable domain is EAGVAQSPRYKIIEKRQSVAFWCNPISGHATLYWYQQILGQGPKLLIQFQNNGVVDDSQLPKDRFSAERLKGVDSTLKIQPAKLEDSAVYLCASSHPGLASYNEQFFGPGTRLTVL.